This is a list of T cell receptor beta chains from one sample in a study of T cells in tumors after PD-1 blockade. The method was immunoSEQ multiplex PCR; TCRdb's version includes in-frame clones alone and lacks a portion of them. The profile shows tens of thousands of clones, around three quarters of them singletons. The starting material was PBMCs, obtained before anti-PD-1 treatment. The origin of the receptors is a human donor with basal cell carcinoma. CDR3s include the opening cysteine and the closing phenylalanine or tryptophan. D genes are given only for firm matches.

TRBV7-9	TRBD1	TRBJ1-4	TGTGCCAGCAGCCGTAGACAGGGTGGGACTAATGAAAAACTGTTTTTT	CASSRRQGGTNEKLFF
TRBV19	.	TRBJ1-1	TGTGCCAGTAAGCTGGGCGGATCCCAAGCTTTCTTT	CASKLGGSQAFF
TRBV27	TRBD2	TRBJ2-7	TGTGCCAGCAGCCCTCAGACTAGCCTGTACGAGCAGTACTTC	CASSPQTSLYEQYF
TRBV5-4	.	TRBJ2-3	TGTGCCAGCAGCTTGGCGCTGCCAGATACGCAGTATTTT	CASSLALPDTQYF
TRBV6-6	TRBD1	TRBJ1-5	TGTGCCAGCAGTTACTCGCTGACAGGGAGCGATCAGCCCCAGCATTTT	CASSYSLTGSDQPQHF
TRBV7-9	.	TRBJ2-3	TGTGCCAGCAGCTTGAGACAGGTTTTAGAGACAGATACGCAGTATTTT	CASSLRQVLETDTQYF
TRBV12-3/TRBV12-4	.	TRBJ2-5	TGTGCCAGCAGTTTGTATGGTCAAGAGACCCAGTACTTC	CASSLYGQETQYF
TRBV30	.	TRBJ1-1	TGTGCCTGGAGTGGGGGGGACACTGAAGCTTTCTTT	CAWSGGDTEAFF
TRBV18	.	TRBJ1-2	TGTGCCAGCTCACCTTCGGCAGCCTATGGCTACACCTTC	CASSPSAAYGYTF
TRBV5-1	TRBD1	TRBJ1-6	TGCGCCAGCAGCTTTTCAGGACAGGGGGGGTCACCCCTCCACTTT	CASSFSGQGGSPLHF